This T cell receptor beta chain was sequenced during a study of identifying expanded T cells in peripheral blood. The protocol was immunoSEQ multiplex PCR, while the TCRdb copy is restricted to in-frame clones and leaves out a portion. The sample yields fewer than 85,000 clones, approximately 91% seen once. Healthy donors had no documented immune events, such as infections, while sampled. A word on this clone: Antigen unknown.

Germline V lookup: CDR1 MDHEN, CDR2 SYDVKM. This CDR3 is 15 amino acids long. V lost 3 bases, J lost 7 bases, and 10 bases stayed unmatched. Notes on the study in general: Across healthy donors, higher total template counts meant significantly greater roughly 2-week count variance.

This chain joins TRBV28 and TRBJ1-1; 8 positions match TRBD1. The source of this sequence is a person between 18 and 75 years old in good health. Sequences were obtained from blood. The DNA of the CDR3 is TGTGCCAGCAGTTTGAGCGGGACAGGAAGACTTGAAGCTTTCTTT. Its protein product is CASSLSGTGRLEAFF.